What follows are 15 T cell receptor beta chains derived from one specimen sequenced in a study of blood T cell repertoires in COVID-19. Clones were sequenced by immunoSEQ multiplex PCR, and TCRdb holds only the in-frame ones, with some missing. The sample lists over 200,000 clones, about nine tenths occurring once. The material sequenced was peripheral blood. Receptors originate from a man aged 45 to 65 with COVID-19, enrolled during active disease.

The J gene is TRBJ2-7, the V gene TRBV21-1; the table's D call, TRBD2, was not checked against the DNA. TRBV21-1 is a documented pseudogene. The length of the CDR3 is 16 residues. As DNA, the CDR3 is TGTGCCAGCAGCCCCCCAAGCGGGGGGTTCACCTACGAGCAGTACTTC. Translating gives CASSPPSGGFTYEQYF.

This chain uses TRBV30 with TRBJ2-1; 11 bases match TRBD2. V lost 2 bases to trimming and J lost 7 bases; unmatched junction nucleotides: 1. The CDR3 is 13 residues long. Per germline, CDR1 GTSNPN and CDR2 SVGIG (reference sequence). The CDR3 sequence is CAWSTSGRNEQFF. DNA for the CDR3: TGTGCCTGGAGTACTAGCGGGAGAAATGAGCAGTTCTTC.

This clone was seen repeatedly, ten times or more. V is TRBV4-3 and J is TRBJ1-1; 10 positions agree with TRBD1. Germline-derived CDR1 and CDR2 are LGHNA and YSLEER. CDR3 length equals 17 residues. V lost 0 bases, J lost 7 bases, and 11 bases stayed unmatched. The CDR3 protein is CASSQDPAGTGVDEAFF. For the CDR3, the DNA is TGCGCCAGCAGCCAAGATCCGGCCGGGACAGGGGTGGATGAAGCTTTCTTT.

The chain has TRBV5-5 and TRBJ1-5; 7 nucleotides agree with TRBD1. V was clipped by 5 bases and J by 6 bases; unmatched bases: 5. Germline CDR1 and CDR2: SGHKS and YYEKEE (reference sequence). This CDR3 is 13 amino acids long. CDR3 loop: CASSWDSVQPQHF. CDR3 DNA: TGTGCCAGCAGTTGGGACAGCGTTCAGCCCCAGCATTTT.

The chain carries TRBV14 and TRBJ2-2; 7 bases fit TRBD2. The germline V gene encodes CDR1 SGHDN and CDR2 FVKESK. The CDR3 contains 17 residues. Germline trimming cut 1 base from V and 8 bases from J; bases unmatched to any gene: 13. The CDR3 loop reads CASSQVLAGVGAGELFF. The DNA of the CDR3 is TGTGCCAGCAGCCAAGTCCTGGCGGGAGTCGGGGCGGGGGAGCTGTTTTTT.

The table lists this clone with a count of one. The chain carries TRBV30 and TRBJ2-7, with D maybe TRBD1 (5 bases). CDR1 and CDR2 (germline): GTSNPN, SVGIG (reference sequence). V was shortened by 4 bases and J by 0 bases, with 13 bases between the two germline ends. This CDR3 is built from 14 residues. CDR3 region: CAWNKLRGSYEQYF. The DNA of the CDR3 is TGTGCCTGGAACAAACTAAGGGGCTCCTACGAGCAGTACTTC.

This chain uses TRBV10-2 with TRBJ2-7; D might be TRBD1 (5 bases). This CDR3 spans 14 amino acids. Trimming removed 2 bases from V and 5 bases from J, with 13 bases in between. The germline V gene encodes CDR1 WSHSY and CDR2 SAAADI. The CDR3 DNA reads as TGCGCCAGCAGTGAGGTAGGACATAGCCACGAGCAGTACTTC. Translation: CASSEVGHSHEQYF.

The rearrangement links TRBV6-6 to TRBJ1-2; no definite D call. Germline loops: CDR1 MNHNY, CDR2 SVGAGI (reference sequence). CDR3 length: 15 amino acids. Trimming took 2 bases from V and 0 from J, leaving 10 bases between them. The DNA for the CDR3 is TGTGCCAGCAGTTACCTCGGAGGTGCTAACTATGGCTACACCTTC. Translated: CASSYLGGANYGYTF.

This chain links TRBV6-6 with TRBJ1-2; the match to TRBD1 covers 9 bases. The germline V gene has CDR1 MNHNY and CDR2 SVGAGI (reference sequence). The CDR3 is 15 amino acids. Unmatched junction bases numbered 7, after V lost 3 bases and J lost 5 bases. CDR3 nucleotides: TGTGCCAGCAGTTATACGGGGACAGGGTATTATGGCTACACCTTC. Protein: CASSYTGTGYYGYTF.

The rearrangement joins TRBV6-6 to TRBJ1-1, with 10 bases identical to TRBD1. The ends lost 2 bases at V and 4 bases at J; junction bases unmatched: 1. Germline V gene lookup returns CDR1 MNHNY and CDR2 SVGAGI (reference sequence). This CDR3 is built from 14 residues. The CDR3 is CASSYGQGGTEAFF. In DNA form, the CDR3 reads TGTGCCAGCAGTTACGGACAGGGGGGCACTGAAGCTTTCTTT.

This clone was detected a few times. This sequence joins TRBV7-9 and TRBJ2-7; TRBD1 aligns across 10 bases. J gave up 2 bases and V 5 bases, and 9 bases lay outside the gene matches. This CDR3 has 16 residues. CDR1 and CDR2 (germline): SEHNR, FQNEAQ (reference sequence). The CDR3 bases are TGTGCCAGCAGCCGGGACAGGGGCCATGAGACCTACGAGCAGTACTTC. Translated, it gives CASSRDRGHETYEQYF.

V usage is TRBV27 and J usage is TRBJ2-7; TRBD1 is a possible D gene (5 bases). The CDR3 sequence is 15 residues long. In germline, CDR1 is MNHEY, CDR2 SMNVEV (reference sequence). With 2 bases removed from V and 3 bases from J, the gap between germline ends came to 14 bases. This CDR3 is CASSLGAGINYEQYF. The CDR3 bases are TGTGCCAGCAGTTTAGGGGCAGGGATTAACTACGAGCAGTACTTC.

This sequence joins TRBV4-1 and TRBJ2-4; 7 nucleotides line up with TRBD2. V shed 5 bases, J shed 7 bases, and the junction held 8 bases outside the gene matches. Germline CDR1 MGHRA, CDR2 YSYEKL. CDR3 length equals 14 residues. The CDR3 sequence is CASSGVGRANIQYF. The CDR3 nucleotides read TGCGCCAGCAGCGGGGTGGGGAGGGCGAACATTCAGTACTTC.

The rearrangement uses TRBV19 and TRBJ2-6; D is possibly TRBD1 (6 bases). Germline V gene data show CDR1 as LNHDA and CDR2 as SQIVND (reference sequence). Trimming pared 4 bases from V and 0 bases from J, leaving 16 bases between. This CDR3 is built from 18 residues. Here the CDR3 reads CASSTLRGHPSGANVLTF. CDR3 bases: TGTGCCAGTAGTACCTTACGGGGACACCCCTCTGGGGCCAACGTCCTGACTTTC.

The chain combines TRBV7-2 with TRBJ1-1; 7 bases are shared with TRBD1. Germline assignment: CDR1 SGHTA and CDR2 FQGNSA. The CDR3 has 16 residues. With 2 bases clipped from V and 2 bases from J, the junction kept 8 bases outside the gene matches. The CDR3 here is CASSLYYRGHNTEAFF. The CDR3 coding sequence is TGTGCCAGCAGCTTATACTACAGGGGTCACAACACTGAAGCTTTCTTT.